Each of the 27 T cell receptor beta chains below was sequenced from the same sample in a study of blood T cell repertoires in COVID-19 (dated by TCRdb to 2020 to 2022). Library generation was performed with the immunoSEQ multiplex PCR assay. Imported from immuneACCESS, the table was reduced by TCRdb to in-frame sequences with V and J called. These copies leave out some clones; in studies compared against another copy, an unresolved V gene accounts for under half, and the cause of the remainder is not known. Across this sample there are about 61,000 clones, with about 77% seen only once. The ten largest clones add up to about 22% of the sample. The specimen was peripheral blood. All receptors come from a man aged 80 or over with active or convalescent COVID-19.

The genes are TRBV27 and TRBJ2-7; D is undetermined. The germline V gene encodes CDR1 MNHEY and CDR2 SMNVEV (reference sequence). Trimming took off 3 bases at V and 3 bases at J, with 15 bases between the two ends. This CDR3 is built from 15 residues. In DNA form, the CDR3 reads TGTGCCAGCAGTTTGGCGATGGGCCCCCGCTACGAGCAGTACTTC. It translates to CASSLAMGPRYEQYF.

This chain links TRBV11-2 with TRBJ2-6; D remains unclear. V lost 5 bases to trimming and J lost 1 base, with 12 bases between them. Germline V CDR1 and CDR2: SGHAT, FQNNGV. This CDR3 has 16 amino acids. The CDR3 DNA is TGTGCCAGCAGCACCCAGGTGGATTCTGGGGCCAACGTCCTGACTTTC. This sequence encodes CASSTQVDSGANVLTF.

The genes are TRBV18 and TRBJ1-1, with 10 nucleotides matching TRBD1. The ends lost 2 bases at V and 3 bases at J; junction bases unmatched: 3. The CDR3 runs to 15 residues. The germline CDR1 and CDR2 sequences are KGHSH and LQKENI. DNA for the CDR3: TGTGCCAGCTCACCAAGGACAGGGGGGGACACTGAAGCTTTCTTT. Residues: CASSPRTGGDTEAFF.

Worth noting for this clone: An end of the junction does not agree with germline; a read error may underlie this. The rearrangement uses TRBV5-1 and TRBJ2-5; perhaps TRBD1 as D (5 bases). The CDR3 spans 15 residues. The germline CDR1 and CDR2 sequences are SGHRS and YFSETQ. The CDR3 here is CASSLGPDTAETQYF. DNA for the CDR3: TGCGCCAGCAGTTTGGGGCCGGACACGGCGGAGACCCAGTACTTC.

The chain employs TRBV5-5 and TRBJ2-4, with a weak D call TRBD1 (6 bases). Germline V gene lookup returns CDR1 SGHKS and CDR2 YYEKEE (reference sequence). Trimming took off 3 bases at V and 6 bases at J, with 13 bases between the two ends. The CDR3 has 14 residues. The chain's CDR3 is CASSYEGVVNIQYF. The CDR3 DNA reads as TGTGCCAGCAGCTATGAGGGGGTCGTAAACATTCAGTACTTC.

The chain is built from TRBV28 and TRBJ2-2; D is perhaps TRBD2 (5 bases). The CDR3 totals 17 residues. Germline V gives CDR1 MDHEN, CDR2 SYDVKM. V lost 5 bases and J lost 3, with 19 bases in between. The CDR3 loop is CASSTMDGWRDTGELFF. The CDR3 DNA follows: TGTGCCAGCAGTACCATGGACGGCTGGCGGGACACCGGGGAGCTGTTTTTT.

This clone was recorded only once. The J gene is TRBJ1-3, the V gene TRBV6-5; TRBD1 is a possible D gene (6 bases). The CDR3 consists of 15 residues. Trimming left V 2 bases short and J 9 bases short, with 17 bases between. CDR1 and CDR2 (germline): MNHEY, SVGAGI. CDR3 nucleotide sequence: TGTGCCAGCAGTTACCGGGACACGTCATCGTCCACCATATATTTT. This gives the protein CASSYRDTSSSTIYF.

This chain connects TRBV28 to TRBJ2-7; 8 nucleotides agree with TRBD2. CDR1 and CDR2 (germline): MDHEN, SYDVKM. CDR3 size: 13 residues. Unmatched junction bases numbered 6, after V lost 8 bases and J lost 3 bases. In DNA, the CDR3 is TGTGCCAGCTGGGCTAGCGGGCTCTACGAGCAGTACTTC. It codes for CASWASGLYEQYF.

The rearrangement joins TRBV28 to TRBJ2-5; 7 nucleotides line up with TRBD1. CDR3 length equals 14 residues. CDR1 and CDR2 (germline): MDHEN, SYDVKM. J gave up 3 bases and V 4 bases, and 5 bases lay outside the gene matches. CDR3 sequence: CASSYRQGEETQYF. For the CDR3, the DNA is TGTGCCAGCAGTTATCGACAGGGAGAAGAGACCCAGTACTTC. Combining the CDR3 with reference TRBV28 and TRBJ2-5 gives the whole variable domain DVKVTQSSRYLVKRTGEKVFLECVQDMDHENMFWYRQDPGLGLRLIYFSYDVKMKEKGDIPEGYSVSREKKERFSLILESASTNQTSMYLCASSYRQGEETQYFGPGTRLLVL.

This chain joins TRBV7-3 and TRBJ2-2, with a tentative D call TRBD2 (5 bases). Trimming shortened V by 3 bases and J by 2 bases, and 10 bases separated the two germline ends. The germline V gene encodes CDR1 SGHTA and CDR2 FQGTGA. CDR3 length: 15 residues. The CDR3 loop is CASSFSGYNTGELFF. CDR3 coding DNA: TGTGCCAGCAGCTTTTCGGGATACAACACCGGGGAGCTGTTTTTT.

This clone was picked up a small number of times. The chain uses TRBV2 and TRBJ1-5; 7 positions agree with TRBD1. J gave up 2 bases and V 4 bases, and 5 bases lay outside the gene matches. CDR1 and CDR2 (germline): SNHLY, FYNNEI. The CDR3 spans 15 residues. The CDR3 DNA follows: TGTGCCAGCAGTGGACCAGGGACAGGCAATCAGCCCCAGCATTTT. Protein product: CASSGPGTGNQPQHF.

The rearrangement uses TRBV9 and TRBJ2-2, with 8 bases lining up with TRBD2. CDR1 SGDLS and CDR2 YYNGEE come from the germline V gene. The CDR3 loop spans 15 amino acids. J gave up 1 base and V 2 bases, and 1 base lay outside the gene matches. The CDR3, as DNA: TGTGCCAGCAGCGTCCTAGCGGGGAACACCGGGGAGCTGTTTTTT. Protein: CASSVLAGNTGELFF.

This clone was recorded only once. J is TRBJ2-4 and V is TRBV6-5; 8 bases are a match to TRBD1. This CDR3 spans 14 amino acids. Germline CDR1 and CDR2: MNHEY and SVGAGI. V dropped 7 bases and J dropped 1; count of bases not matched to a gene: 3. As DNA, the CDR3 is TGTGCCAGCATGCAGGGGGCGGCCAAAAACATTCAGTACTTC. This translates into CASMQGAAKNIQYF.

The gene calls are TRBV5-1 and TRBJ2-1; 11 bases align to TRBD2. The junction had 11 bases not matched to a gene; V was cut back by 3 bases and J by 6 bases. This CDR3 is 17 amino acids long. From germline, CDR1 is SGHRS and CDR2 YFSETQ. The CDR3 here is CASSSLVSGRASNEQFF. The DNA for the CDR3 is TGCGCCAGCAGCTCTTTAGTTAGCGGGAGGGCCTCCAATGAGCAGTTCTTC.

The chain couples TRBV23-1 to TRBJ2-1, with TRBD2 as a possible D gene (5 bases). TRBV23-1 is an open reading frame, and its role is uncertain. The CDR3 length is 15 residues. V dropped 4 bases and J dropped 8 bases, with 18 bases sitting between them. In nucleotides, the CDR3 is TGCGCCAGCAGTCCATCACGCCCCGGGATCGATGAGCAGTTCTTC. Amino acid sequence: CASSPSRPGIDEQFF.

The V gene is TRBV10-2, the J gene TRBJ2-2; 11 nucleotides line up with TRBD2. V lost 5 bases and J lost 6; bases outside the gene matches: 8. The CDR3 contains 16 residues. CDR1 and CDR2 from the germline V gene are WSHSY and SAAADI. CDR3: CASSPRLAGNAGELFF. The CDR3 DNA sequence: TGCGCCAGCAGTCCTCGACTAGCGGGAAACGCCGGGGAGCTGTTTTTT.

V gene TRBV19 combines with J gene TRBJ2-7; TRBD2 might be the D (7 bases). V lost 5 bases and J 6 bases, leaving 17 bases between the germline ends. The CDR3 loop spans 14 amino acids. Germline V lookup: CDR1 LNHDA, CDR2 SQIVND (reference sequence). This CDR3 reads CASSPRGGVVEQYF. In nucleotides, the CDR3 is TGTGCCAGTAGTCCGAGAGGGGGGGTTGTCGAGCAGTACTTC.

The chain couples TRBV6-5 to TRBJ2-2; D uncertain. V dropped 3 bases and J dropped 4 bases, with 6 bases sitting between them. Germline V CDR1 and CDR2: MNHEY, SVGAGI. The CDR3 covers 13 residues. The CDR3 DNA reads TGTGCCAGCAGTTATGGCGGCACCGGGGAGCTGTTTTTT. It is translated as CASSYGGTGELFF.

CDR3: CSGGWAEETQYF. In DNA form, the CDR3 reads TGCAGCGGGGGTTGGGCCGAAGAGACCCAGTACTTC. The chain uses TRBV29-1 and TRBJ2-5; D unresolved. The V end was cut by 7 bases, the J end by 3 bases, with 12 bases between. This CDR3 comprises 12 residues. CDR1 is SQVTM, CDR2 ANQGSEA, per germline.

This chain uses TRBV6-5 with TRBJ1-4; 8 bases are a match to TRBD1. The V segment lost 2 bases and the J segment 8 bases; nucleotides outside the gene matches: 7. The CDR3 is made up of 15 amino acids. From germline, CDR1 is MNHEY and CDR2 SVGAGI. The CDR3 nucleotides read TGTGCCAGCAGTTACCAGACAGGGGAAGGGGAAAAACTGTTTTTT. This sequence encodes CASSYQTGEGEKLFF.

The chain couples TRBV5-5 to TRBJ2-1, with 11 nucleotides matching TRBD2. The CDR3 sequence is 17 residues long. V was pared by 3 bases and J by 9 bases, with 14 bases of the junction left unmatched. Per germline, CDR1 SGHKS and CDR2 YYEKEE (reference sequence). Here the CDR3 DNA reads TGTGCCAGCAGCTGGCAACCAACTAGCGGGGGCCCAGGTGAGCAGTTCTTC. Amino acids: CASSWQPTSGGPGEQFF.

The chain carries TRBV24-1 and TRBJ1-1, with D maybe TRBD1 (5 bases). Deletions cut 3 bases from V and 5 bases from J, with 6 bases between. Germline-derived CDR1 and CDR2 are KGHDR and SFDVKD. This CDR3 has 12 residues. CDR3 region: CATSDPGTEAFF. CDR3 coding DNA: TGTGCCACCAGTGATCCAGGGACTGAAGCTTTCTTT.

This clone was seen once. The rearrangement links TRBV3-1 (or the pseudogene TRBV3-2) to TRBJ1-5; D gene uncertain. CDR1 is LGHDT, CDR2 YNNKEL, per germline (reference sequence). Trimming stripped 2 bases from V and 5 bases from J, with 7 bases between. There are 13 residues in the CDR3. The CDR3 protein is CASSQTMDQPQHF. As DNA, the CDR3 is TGTGCCAGCAGCCAAACAATGGATCAGCCCCAGCATTTT.

The chain uses TRBV21-1 and TRBJ2-1; the table assigns TRBD2, which was not confirmed against the DNA. TRBV21-1 is tagged as a pseudogene. The CDR3 consists of 14 residues. CDR3 residues: CARDFRSSYNEQFF. CDR3 sequence (DNA): TGTGCCCGGGACTTTCGGAGCTCCTACAATGAGCAGTTCTTC.

The genes are TRBV6-5 and TRBJ2-7, with 7 bases that match TRBD2. The CDR3 contains 14 residues. Trimming at V came to 7 bases and at J to 5 bases, leaving 11 bases not matched to a gene. The germline CDR1 and CDR2 sequences are MNHEY and SVGAGI. CDR3 loop: CASKRAGVLHEQYF. Written as DNA, the CDR3 is TGTGCCAGCAAACGGGCGGGGGTTCTTCACGAGCAGTACTTC.

This chain uses TRBV6-5 with TRBJ1-2, with D tentatively TRBD1 (6 bases). Per germline, CDR1 MNHEY and CDR2 SVGAGI. Trimming stripped 6 bases from V and 4 bases from J, with 18 bases between. The CDR3 covers 15 residues. This CDR3 is CASSIVQGGGYGYTF. The CDR3 DNA is TGTGCCAGCAGCATCGTACAGGGTGGGGGCTATGGCTACACCTTC.

The genes are TRBV6-5 and TRBJ1-2; a possible D gene is TRBD1 (5 bases). V lost 9 bases, J lost 4 bases, and 18 bases lay in between. The CDR3 extends over 14 amino acids. Germline CDR1 is MNHEY and CDR2 is SVGAGI. CDR3 in amino acids: CASTNPGGIYGYTF. The CDR3 region has the DNA TGTGCCAGTACCAATCCCGGGGGTATCTATGGCTACACCTTC.